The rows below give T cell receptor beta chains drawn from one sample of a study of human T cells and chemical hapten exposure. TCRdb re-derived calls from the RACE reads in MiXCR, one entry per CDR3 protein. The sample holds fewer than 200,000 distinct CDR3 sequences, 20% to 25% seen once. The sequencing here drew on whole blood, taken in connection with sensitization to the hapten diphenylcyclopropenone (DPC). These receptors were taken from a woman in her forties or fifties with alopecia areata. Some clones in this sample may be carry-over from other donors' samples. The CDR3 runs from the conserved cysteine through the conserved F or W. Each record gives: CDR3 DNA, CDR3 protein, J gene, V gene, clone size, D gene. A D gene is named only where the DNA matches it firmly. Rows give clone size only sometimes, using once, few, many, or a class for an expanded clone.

DNA: TGTGCCAGCAGCGGACGGGACAGGGGTAATGAAAAACTGTTTTTT
CDR3: CASSGRDRGNEKLFF
J: TRBJ1-4
V: TRBV7-2
size: -
D: TRBD1

DNA: TGTGCCAGCAGCCAAGGGACTAGCGGGGCGGAGACCCAGTACTTC
CDR3: CASSQGTSGAETQYF
J: TRBJ2-5
V: TRBV4-2
size: few
D: TRBD2

DNA: TGCGCCAGCGGCCTAGTCCAGATGAACACTGAAGCTTTCTTT
CDR3: CASGLVQMNTEAFF
J: TRBJ1-1
V: TRBV5-1
size: -
D: -

DNA: TGCAGCGTTGGGGCGGGAGGCGAGCAGTACTTC
CDR3: CSVGAGGEQYF
J: TRBJ2-7
V: TRBV29-1
size: few
D: TRBD2

DNA: TGTGCCAGCAGTTACCCCCCGTTTGCTGTGGCCCATGAGCAGTTCTTC
CDR3: CASSYPPFAVAHEQFF
J: TRBJ2-1
V: TRBV6-2/TRBV6-3
size: few
D: -

DNA: TGCGCCAGCAGCTTGGAGCGGGCCTTCACAGATACGCAGTATTTT
CDR3: CASSLERAFTDTQYF
J: TRBJ2-3
V: TRBV5-1
size: many
D: -

DNA: TGTGCCAGCAGCCAAGATTTGGGGCAGTCTGGAAACACCATATATTTT
CDR3: CASSQDLGQSGNTIYF
J: TRBJ1-3
V: TRBV3-1
size: -
D: -

DNA: TGTGCCACACGGGGGACAGGGAAGGATACAGATACGCAGTATTTT
CDR3: CATRGTGKDTDTQYF
J: TRBJ2-3
V: TRBV10-3
size: -
D: TRBD1

DNA: TGTGCCAGCTCACCTAGCGGAGGTTACGAGCAGTACTTC
CDR3: CASSPSGGYEQYF
J: TRBJ2-7
V: TRBV18
size: -
D: -

DNA: TGTGCCACCAGCAGAGACCGAACCGATACCGAAGCTTTCTTT
CDR3: CATSRDRTDTEAFF
J: TRBJ1-1
V: TRBV15
size: many
D: -

DNA: TGCAGCGTTGCCCCCGGTCGAAATGAGCAGTTCTTC
CDR3: CSVAPGRNEQFF
J: TRBJ2-1
V: TRBV29-1
size: many
D: -

DNA: TGCAGCGTTTCGGGACTGCTGAACACTGAAGCTTTCTTT
CDR3: CSVSGLLNTEAFF
J: TRBJ1-1
V: TRBV29-1
size: few
D: -

DNA: TGTGCCAGCAGTTCCGGCGGGGGCTCGGAGACCCAGTACTTC
CDR3: CASSSGGGSETQYF
J: TRBJ2-5
V: TRBV6-6
size: -
D: -

DNA: TGCAGTGCTAGCCCCAGGACAGGGGGCGCAGCAGATACGCAGTATTTT
CDR3: CSASPRTGGAADTQYF
J: TRBJ2-3
V: TRBV20-1
size: few
D: TRBD1

DNA: TGTGCCAGCAGTACAACAGGGGTCACTTTCTTT
CDR3: CASSTTGVTFF
J: TRBJ1-1
V: TRBV6-1
size: few
D: TRBD1

DNA: TGTGCCAGCAGTCTTATAAGGGGCCCCTCCGCACAAGAGACCCAGTACTTC
CDR3: CASSLIRGPSAQETQYF
J: TRBJ2-5
V: TRBV6-6
size: few
D: -

DNA: TGCGCCAGCAGCTTGGCTGTAGACAACTATGGCTACACCTTC
CDR3: CASSLAVDNYGYTF
J: TRBJ1-2
V: TRBV5-1
size: few
D: -

DNA: TGTGCCAGCAGCCCCGTGGCCCAGAACTATGAAAAACTGTTTTTT
CDR3: CASSPVAQNYEKLFF
J: TRBJ1-4
V: TRBV7-2
size: few
D: -

DNA: TGTGCCAGCAGCCCCCGGGCCCCGTCGGAGACCCAGTACTTC
CDR3: CASSPRAPSETQYF
J: TRBJ2-5
V: TRBV7-9
size: -
D: -

DNA: TGCGCCAGCAGCCGCGCCGGGACTAGCGGGGCTCAAGAGACCCAGTACTTC
CDR3: CASSRAGTSGAQETQYF
J: TRBJ2-5
V: TRBV5-1
size: -
D: TRBD2

DNA: TGCGCCAGCAGCCCGCCGGGACTCCTCCCCCAAGATACGCAGTATTTT
CDR3: CASSPPGLLPQDTQYF
J: TRBJ2-3
V: TRBV5-1
size: few
D: -

DNA: TGTGCCAGCAGTTTAGGGACAGGGCCTCCCGCAGATACGCAGTATTTT
CDR3: CASSLGTGPPADTQYF
J: TRBJ2-3
V: TRBV28
size: -
D: TRBD1

DNA: TGTGCCAGCAGACGACTAGCGGGCAGTAACACCGGGGAGCTGTTTTTT
CDR3: CASRRLAGSNTGELFF
J: TRBJ2-2
V: TRBV6-2/TRBV6-3
size: few
D: TRBD2

DNA: TGCAGTGCCAATCAAATAGCCAAAAACATTCAGTACTTC
CDR3: CSANQIAKNIQYF
J: TRBJ2-4
V: TRBV20-1
size: many
D: -

DNA: TGTGCCAGCAGTCCTGGACAGGGGGCGATAGTAGCCGGGGAGCTGTTTTTT
CDR3: CASSPGQGAIVAGELFF
J: TRBJ2-2
V: TRBV28
size: -
D: TRBD1

DNA: TGTGCCAGCAGTTACAACAGGGCTAATGAGCAGTTCTTC
CDR3: CASSYNRANEQFF
J: TRBJ2-1
V: TRBV3-1
size: few
D: -

DNA: TGTGCCAGCAGTCGACAGGGGAAAGAGACCCAGTACTTC
CDR3: CASSRQGKETQYF
J: TRBJ2-5
V: TRBV12-3/TRBV12-4
size: few
D: TRBD1

DNA: TGTGCCAGCAGACCCCTCAGGGGAGCCCTCCTGAACACTGAAGCTTTCTTT
CDR3: CASRPLRGALLNTEAFF
J: TRBJ1-1
V: TRBV7-6
size: -
D: -

DNA: TGCAGTGCTAGACTCCCCGGGGACTTTAATGAGCAGTTCTTC
CDR3: CSARLPGDFNEQFF
J: TRBJ2-1
V: TRBV20-1
size: few
D: -

DNA: TGTGCCAGCTCACCAACGACAGTTCTTACCTCACCCCTCCACTTT
CDR3: CASSPTTVLTSPLHF
J: TRBJ1-6
V: TRBV18
size: few
D: -

DNA: TGTGCCAGCAGTCCCAGGGGACAAGGCTCCTACGAGCAGTACTTC
CDR3: CASSPRGQGSYEQYF
J: TRBJ2-7
V: TRBV28
size: few
D: -

DNA: TGCAGTGCTTCCCACCCCGGACTTAGCACAGATACGCAGTATTTT
CDR3: CSASHPGLSTDTQYF
J: TRBJ2-3
V: TRBV20-1
size: -
D: -

DNA: TGTGCCAGCACGGGGGGAGGGCCGAACAATGAGCAGTTCTTC
CDR3: CASTGGGPNNEQFF
J: TRBJ2-1
V: TRBV12-3/TRBV12-4
size: -
D: TRBD2

DNA: TGTGCCAGCAGTTTCGGGTCCAGGGGGAAGACCTACGAGCAGTACTTC
CDR3: CASSFGSRGKTYEQYF
J: TRBJ2-7
V: TRBV12-3/TRBV12-4
size: -
D: TRBD1

DNA: TGCAGTGCCCGAGTGTCAGGGATCATAATAGGAGATCAGCCCCAGCATTTT
CDR3: CSARVSGIIIGDQPQHF
J: TRBJ1-5
V: TRBV20-1
size: -
D: -

DNA: TGTGCCAGCAGAAAGGAGGCCGGGGAGCTGTTTTTT
CDR3: CASRKEAGELFF
J: TRBJ2-2
V: TRBV6-5
size: few
D: -

DNA: TGCAGTGCTAGAGATCCGGGGCGGCGTAATGAAAAACTGTTTTTT
CDR3: CSARDPGRRNEKLFF
J: TRBJ1-4
V: TRBV20-1
size: -
D: -

DNA: TGCGCCAGCAGCTTGGAACTAGCGGGAGGGCGGGATGAGCAGTTCTTC
CDR3: CASSLELAGGRDEQFF
J: TRBJ2-1
V: TRBV5-1
size: -
D: TRBD2

DNA: TGTGCCAGCAGCCGAAACCCGGGCTATGGCTACACCTTC
CDR3: CASSRNPGYGYTF
J: TRBJ1-2
V: TRBV11-2
size: -
D: -

DNA: TGTGCCAGCCTGCGGGAGACTGAAGCTTTCTTT
CDR3: CASLRETEAFF
J: TRBJ1-1
V: TRBV28
size: few
D: -

DNA: TGCGCCAGCAGCTTGGAAGGGACTAGCGGGTTCAATGAGCAGTTCTTC
CDR3: CASSLEGTSGFNEQFF
J: TRBJ2-1
V: TRBV5-1
size: -
D: TRBD2

DNA: TGTGCCAGCAGCGGAGGGACAGGGAGAAACACCATATATTTT
CDR3: CASSGGTGRNTIYF
J: TRBJ1-3
V: TRBV9
size: -
D: TRBD1

DNA: TGCAGCGTTTTGACTAGGTTTACCGGGGAGCTGTTTTTT
CDR3: CSVLTRFTGELFF
J: TRBJ2-2
V: TRBV29-1
size: few
D: -

DNA: TGTGCCAGCAGTCGAAGGGGACTAGCGGGGTCCTACGAGCAGTACTTC
CDR3: CASSRRGLAGSYEQYF
J: TRBJ2-7
V: TRBV6-5
size: few
D: TRBD2

DNA: TGTGCCAGCAGCCCCGGGACTCGAAATTCACCCCTCCACTTT
CDR3: CASSPGTRNSPLHF
J: TRBJ1-6
V: TRBV7-9
size: many
D: -

DNA: TGCGCCAGCAGCGTATCCGGGTCTAATGAAAAACTGTTTTTT
CDR3: CASSVSGSNEKLFF
J: TRBJ1-4
V: TRBV5-1
size: few
D: -

DNA: TGTGCCACCAGTGATTCCGGGACTTTGACTAGCACAGATACGCAGTATTTT
CDR3: CATSDSGTLTSTDTQYF
J: TRBJ2-3
V: TRBV24-1
size: -
D: -

DNA: TGTGCCAGCAGCCAAGTTAGTCGGAGGGTCGGGGAGCAGTACTTC
CDR3: CASSQVSRRVGEQYF
J: TRBJ2-7
V: TRBV3-1
size: -
D: -

DNA: TGTGCCATCAGTGATTGGTCGGGAAGAGAGACCCAGTACTTC
CDR3: CAISDWSGRETQYF
J: TRBJ2-5
V: TRBV10-3
size: -
D: -

DNA: TGTGCCAGCTCACCAAGATACTACGGACTAGCGGGAGGGCCCACCGGGGAGCTGTTTTTT
CDR3: CASSPRYYGLAGGPTGELFF
J: TRBJ2-2
V: TRBV18
size: -
D: TRBD2

DNA: TGTGCCAGCAGTCCGCCCGGGACTCCCATCTTAGCCAAAAACATTCAGTACTTC
CDR3: CASSPPGTPILAKNIQYF
J: TRBJ2-4
V: TRBV28
size: -
D: -

DNA: TGTGCCAGCAGCTTACTGGGTGGGGGGGAGACCCAGTACTTC
CDR3: CASSLLGGGETQYF
J: TRBJ2-5
V: TRBV7-2
size: -
D: -

DNA: TGCAGCGTTGATGCGGGGATTAACACTGAAGCTTTCTTT
CDR3: CSVDAGINTEAFF
J: TRBJ1-1
V: TRBV29-1
size: -
D: -

DNA: TGTGCCACCATGACTAGCGGTTCATTCGATACGCAGTATTTT
CDR3: CATMTSGSFDTQYF
J: TRBJ2-3
V: TRBV6-1
size: -
D: TRBD2

DNA: TGTGCCAGCAGTCTACGAGCGGGGAGGGGGGAGACCCAGTACTTC
CDR3: CASSLRAGRGETQYF
J: TRBJ2-5
V: TRBV27
size: -
D: -

DNA: TGTGCCAGCAGCCAGCATCATGGGAGAAGGAGGCATGGCTACACCTTC
CDR3: CASSQHHGRRRHGYTF
J: TRBJ1-2
V: TRBV3-1
size: few
D: -

DNA: TGCAGTGCTAAGGTGACAGAAAATTCACCCCTCCACTTT
CDR3: CSAKVTENSPLHF
J: TRBJ1-6
V: TRBV20-1
size: -
D: -

DNA: TGTGCCAGCAGCCCCTCAACTACTAGCGGGAGCTCCTACAATGAGCAGTTCTTC
CDR3: CASSPSTTSGSSYNEQFF
J: TRBJ2-1
V: TRBV21-1
size: few
D: -

DNA: TGCGCCAGCAGCCCCGGGGACGCTTACAATGAGCAGTTCTTC
CDR3: CASSPGDAYNEQFF
J: TRBJ2-1
V: TRBV5-1
size: -
D: -

DNA: TGTGCCAGCAGCAGCCGTCCGGTTGCTAGCGGGAACAATGAGCAGTTCTTC
CDR3: CASSSRPVASGNNEQFF
J: TRBJ2-1
V: TRBV27
size: -
D: TRBD2